The following is a TCR beta chain sequence with its context. This entry comes from a study of T cells in Graves' hyperthyroidism and ophthalmopathy. Amplification targeted TCR beta CDR3 regions from RNA transcripts. TCR CDR3 underwent first-round RT-PCR with the HTBI primer set. TCRdb re-derived calls from the multiplex PCR reads in MiXCR, one entry per CDR3 protein. The sample lists about 420,000 distinct CDR3 sequences, about 13% occurring once. Germline CDR1 MNHNS, CDR2 SASEGT. The trim removed 4 bases at V and 6 bases at J, leaving 3 bases unmatched. CDR3 length: 13 amino acids. The V call is TRBV6-1, the J call TRBJ1-1; 9 nucleotides match TRBD1. The sequencing sample was made of blood. The TCR comes from a woman under 30 with Graves' hyperthyroidism. In DNA form, the CDR3 reads TGTGCCAGCAGTGGGACAGGGGCCGCTGAAGCTTTCTTT. It is translated as CASSGTGAAEAFF.